One sample yielded the 12 T cell receptor beta chains listed below, sequenced in a study of T cell repertoires in cytomegalovirus infection. TCRdb re-analysed the reads in MiXCR, keeping a single row per CDR3 protein. This sample yields roughly 320,000 distinct CDR3 sequences, of which approximately 10% are seen a single time; around 2.4% belongs to the top ten. Sequenced material: PBMCs. These receptor sequences come from a human donor in good health (CMV status not recorded). Some clones in this sample may be carry-over from other donors' samples.

This clonotype occurred a few times. The rearrangement links TRBV5-5 to TRBJ2-7; 8 bases fit TRBD1. Germline V gives CDR1 SGHKS, CDR2 YYEKEE (reference sequence). The CDR3 length is 14 residues. Trimming removed 3 bases from V and 3 bases from J; junction bases left unmatched: 5. The CDR3 protein is CASSSGQGGYEQYF. The CDR3 DNA is TGTGCCAGCAGCTCCGGACAGGGCGGCTACGAGCAGTACTTC.

This clonotype was recorded at least ten times. This sequence joins TRBV29-1 and TRBJ2-7; no clear D gene. V was trimmed by 6 bases and J by 6 bases, leaving 21 bases between them. The CDR3 is 14 residues long. Germline loops: CDR1 SQVTM, CDR2 ANQGSEA. Written as DNA, the CDR3 is TGCAGCGTAGCGACACCGGAAGCCTCTCTCGAGCAGTACTTC. It translates to CSVATPEASLEQYF.

This clonotype was counted ten times or more. The chain employs TRBV12-3 or TRBV12-4 and TRBJ2-2; 8 nucleotides line up with TRBD2. The CDR3 runs 17 residues. V gave up 3 bases and J gave up 2 bases; unmatched junction bases: 8. The CDR3 DNA is TGTGCCAGCAGTTTCGCCGGGACTAGTGGCAACACCGGGGAGCTGTTTTTT. It specifies CASSFAGTSGNTGELFF.

In this sample, this clonotype turned up a few times. V is TRBV4-1 and J is TRBJ2-1; 11 positions match TRBD2. Germline CDR1 is MGHRA and CDR2 is YSYEKL. The CDR3 length is 16 residues. Losses at the gene ends were 2 bases for V and 5 bases for J; bases not matched to a gene: 5. As DNA, the CDR3 is TGCGCCAGCAGCCAACCTAGCGGGGGGCCGGACAATGAGCAGTTCTTC. This sequence encodes CASSQPSGGPDNEQFF.

This clonotype was counted between two and nine times. The rearrangement joins TRBV9 to TRBJ2-7; D is possibly TRBD1 (5 bases). The V gene's germline CDR1 is SGDLS and CDR2 YYNGEE. V lost 2 bases and J 6 bases, leaving 21 bases between the germline ends. The length of the CDR3 is 16 residues. The CDR3 sequence: CASSVLLHEVGVEQYV. CDR3 sequence (DNA): TGTGCCAGCAGCGTCCTCCTTCACGAGGTAGGGGTCGAGCAGTACGTC.

This clonotype was counted a few times. The gene calls are TRBV19 and TRBJ2-1, with D tentatively TRBD2 (6 bases). Trimming left V 3 bases short and J 3 bases short, with 9 bases between. The CDR3 length is 14 residues. Germline V gives CDR1 LNHDA, CDR2 SQIVND (reference sequence). DNA for the CDR3: TGTGCCAGTAGTATTGTGGGACTCTACAATGAGCAGTTCTTC. It codes for CASSIVGLYNEQFF.

This clonotype turned up a few times. The V call is TRBV14, the J call TRBJ2-1; D unresolved. The V end lost 7 bases, the J end lost 8 bases, and 24 bases lay between the germline ends. There are 16 residues in the CDR3. Germline assignment: CDR1 SGHDN and CDR2 FVKESK. The CDR3, as DNA: TGTGCCAGCAATTTTGAAAAGAGGACGCGGTATCATGAGCAGTTCTTC. This encodes CASNFEKRTRYHEQFF.

This clonotype was found many times. The rearrangement links TRBV20-1 to TRBJ1-1; the D gene is possibly TRBD1 (6 bases). Germline loops: CDR1 DFQATT, CDR2 SNEGSKA (reference sequence). The CDR3 runs 13 residues. Trimming left V 6 bases short and J 3 bases short, with 14 bases between. The CDR3 nucleotides are TGCAGTGCAAGGGGGGGGGGGGACACTGAAGCTTTCTTT. Residues: CSARGGGDTEAFF.

This clonotype occurred a few times. The chain has TRBV28 and TRBJ2-1; no firm D call. Germline V gives CDR1 MDHEN, CDR2 SYDVKM. V was shortened by 7 bases and J by 0 bases, with 10 bases between the two germline ends. This CDR3 has 14 amino acids. DNA for the CDR3: TGTGCCAGCACCTTCGGAAGCTCCTACAATGAGCAGTTCTTC. It specifies CASTFGSSYNEQFF.

In its sample, this clonotype was seen many times. V and J are TRBV6-2 or TRBV6-3 and TRBJ2-7; tentatively, D is TRBD1 or TRBD2 (5 bases each). Trimming took 2 bases from V and 6 from J, leaving 14 bases between them. The CDR3 spans 14 residues. The V gene's germline CDR1 is MNHEY and CDR2 SVGEGT. The CDR3 region has the DNA TGTGCCAGCAGTTACGGTTTAAATGGGGGCGAGCAGTACGTC. The encoded protein is CASSYGLNGGEQYV.

This clonotype was seen many times. CDR3 DNA: TGTGCCATAGCCGGGACTAGCGGGGACGTAAAGGATGAGCAGTTCTTC. The encoded protein is CAIAGTSGDVKDEQFF. This sequence joins TRBV10-3 and TRBJ2-1; 13 bases map to TRBD2. Germline V gives CDR1 ENHRY, CDR2 SYGVKD. The CDR3 runs to 16 residues. The trim removed 9 bases at V and 8 bases at J, leaving 13 bases unmatched.

This clonotype was picked up many times. The chain joins TRBV29-1 to TRBJ2-5; a weak D match, TRBD1 (6 bases). Germline V gene data show CDR1 as SQVTM and CDR2 as ANQGSEA. The length of the CDR3 is 13 residues. The V end was cut by 4 bases, the J end by 2 bases, with 11 bases between. CDR3 region: CSVVRQVQETQYF. In DNA, the CDR3 is TGCAGCGTTGTCCGACAGGTACAAGAGACCCAGTACTTC.